A single sample gave rise to the 6 T cell receptor beta chains below, sequenced in a study of CD8+CD57+ T cells in acquired aplastic anemia. Researchers used genomic DNA as the template to profile TCR beta VDJ and CDR3. Each CDR3 protein is one row after TCRdb ran MiXCR on the reads. Of about half a million distinct CDR3 sequences listed, 25% to 40% were seen once; the top ten hold less than 1%. Patients selected for sequencing had displayed CD8+CD57+ cell expansion by flow cytometry. The sequenced material came from sorted CD4+, CD8+, or CD8+CD57+ T cells (not recorded which) from PBMCs. The receptor set was obtained from a human donor with aplastic anemia.

As regards this clonotype: The junction and the germline gene differ at one end; a read error may be behind it. This chain links TRBV2 with TRBJ2-7; D assignment may be TRBD1 or TRBD2 (7 bases each). CDR3 size: 12 residues. Germline values: CDR1 SNHLY, CDR2 FYNNEI. The CDR3 nucleotides are TGTGCCAGCAGTGAGGCAGGGGGGGAGCAGCACTTC. Translated, it gives CASSEAGGEQHF.

This clonotype came up many times. The chain has TRBV29-1 and TRBJ2-7; 7 positions match TRBD1. The CDR3 extends over 14 amino acids. Unmatched junction bases numbered 13, after V lost 4 bases and J lost 7 bases. Germline V gives CDR1 SQVTM, CDR2 ANQGSEA. DNA of the CDR3: TGCAGCGTTGCAAGACAGGGTCTCTGGTGGGAGCAGTACTTC. Translation gives CSVARQGLWWEQYF.

This clonotype has a single count. A clone one base away is much larger, so this may be a read error. V usage is TRBV29-1 and J usage is TRBJ1-2, with D perhaps matching TRBD1 (5 bases). The CDR3 extends over 13 amino acids. Germline lookup yields CDR1 SQVTM and CDR2 ANQGSEA. CDR3: CASSPERGFGCTF. For the CDR3, the DNA is TGTGCCAGCAGCCCCGAGAGGGGATTCGGCTGCACCTTC.

CDR3 protein: CASSPKTGGHLTEAFF. The CDR3 DNA sequence: TGTGCCAGTAGCCCTAAGACAGGGGGCCATTTAACTGAAGCTTTCTTT. The J gene is TRBJ1-1, the V gene TRBV19, with 10 bases fitting TRBD1. The germline V gene encodes CDR1 LNHDA and CDR2 SQIVND (reference sequence). The CDR3 has 16 amino acids. Germline trimming cut 6 bases from V and 5 bases from J; bases unmatched to any gene: 12.

The gene calls are TRBV27 and TRBJ2-7; D is ambiguous. V lost 3 bases to trimming and J lost 0 bases, with 6 bases between them. This CDR3 is built from 13 residues. CDR1 and CDR2 from the germline V gene are MNHEY and SMNVEV (reference sequence). CDR3 sequence: CASSFSDSYEQYF. In DNA form, the CDR3 reads TGTGCCAGCAGTTTTTCGGACTCCTACGAGCAGTACTTC.

The chain carries TRBV9 and TRBJ1-6; perhaps TRBD1 as D (6 bases). Germline-derived CDR1 and CDR2 are SGDLS and YYNGEE. V lost 4 bases and J lost 10, with 18 bases in between. This CDR3 has 15 residues. The CDR3 region has the DNA TGTGCCAGCAGCCCTCCAGGGGCTGGGGGGTCACCCCTCCACTTT. Amino acid sequence: CASSPPGAGGSPLHF.